This T cell receptor beta chain was documented in a study of T cell clonality in common variable immunodeficiency. The study's findings and limits: Patient heterogeneity in the CVID cohort limited correlations between repertoire features and clinical complications. CVID subjects had higher TCRbeta clonality than healthy controls, most marked in about a third.

The J segment lost 5 bases and the V segment lost 2 bases, leaving 4 bases of the junction unmatched. Per germline, CDR1 LNHDA and CDR2 SQIVND (reference sequence). The CDR3 has 15 amino acids. This clone was seen many times. Its antigen is not identified. The read finishes 3 residues shy of the CDR3 end, and the germline J gene is used to complete it. The repertoire was sequenced with immunoSEQ multiplex PCR; TCRdb's copy has only in-frame clones and lacks some. The sample has some 80,000 clones, none seen only once; the top ten hold 0.75% to 1%. The TCR sequence derives from a person aged 18 to 70 in good health. Source material: peripheral blood mononuclear cells. The chain is built from TRBV19 and TRBJ2-7, with TRBD2 matching over 12 bases. The CDR3: CASSITTSGSNEQYF. The CDR3 DNA, read in part, is TGTGCCAGTAGTATAACGACTAGCGGGAGTAACGAG.